This TCR beta chain originates from a study of neurological immune-mediated disorders (dated by TCRdb to about 2019). Notes on the research overall: Using UMI-based sequencing, the study compared peripheral blood TCR-beta repertoires from patients with HTLV-I-associated myelopathy (HAM/TSP), patients with multiple sclerosis, and healthy controls. The approximately 100 TCR-beta libraries included longitudinal samples, technical triplicates and paired sorted CD4+ and CD8+ T-cell subsets alongside PBMC samples. The cohort included about 70 subjects: 14 with HAM/TSP, around 34 with multiple sclerosis, and 20 or so healthy controls. Study-wide conclusions, independent of this receptor: TCR clonal expansion was highest in HAM/TSP patients and lowest in MS patients, with MS patients falling below even healthy controls. Expanded clones from different subjects shared no identical CDR3 amino acid sequences, which suggests that TCR-beta repertoires were private in all groups.

To synthesize cDNA, template-switch 5'RACE was performed with a primer carrying a 10-nucleotide random unique molecular identifier so that each TCR transcript was tagged. Every sequencing run yielded over 190 million TCR-beta sequences covering 15-18 subjects. The RNeasy kit was used to extract total RNA. TCR-beta VDJ regions were amplified with primers for the TCR constant region and the 5'RACE anchor, using the KAPA Real-time Library Amplification kit. A first PCR added sample indexes and Illumina adaptors, and a second PCR then raised library yield. After Ampure bead purification, the roughly 650 bp TCR product was size-selected on a 2% E-gel SizeSelection system. Library quality was checked on a Bioanalyzer, concentration was measured with Qubit, and libraries were quantified with the Kapa Library Quantification kit before pooling. Paired-end 2 x 150 bp sequencing of the libraries was performed on an Illumina HiSeq 2500. To increase sequence diversity, roughly 24-32% phiX was spiked into each library pool. Regarding the original processing steps: Quality-filtered reads were processed with the UMI-based MiGEC pipeline, which removed over 75% of raw TCR sequences during error correction. VDJ genes were aligned to IMGT germline references, and clonotypes were defined by unique CDR3 amino acid sequence plus V-J genes. Clonal expansion, Shannon diversity and CDR3 relatedness (CalcPairwiseDistances, ClusterSamples) were evaluated with VDJtools, and phylogenetic trees were built with CLCbio workbench. Clones with at least 8 unique UMIs were defined as expanded, with this threshold being based on coefficient-of-variation modelling across technical triplicates. Starting from the raw public reads, TCRdb applied fastp trimming at Q25, assembled clones with MiXCR and retained in-frame beta chains. Identical CDR3 protein sequences are pooled into one entry, listed with their most common genes and DNA. None of the V and J calls come from the authors' own analysis; TCRdb made them. This sample lists tens of thousands of distinct CDR3 sequences; around 6% were detected once. The ten biggest clones cover 0.57% of the sample.

This clonotype was seen repeatedly, ten times or more. Its antigen is not yet known. Base qualities are not recorded, but no much larger clone differs from it by a single base. The CDR3 spans 13 residues, from the cysteine through the phenylalanine. Only the CDR3 DNA stays, 39 bases, in frame from base 1. The trim is 1 base for V and 2 bases for J, with a gap of 8 bases between the germline ends. CDR1 is given as DFQATT and CDR2 as SNEGSKA, both from the germline V gene (reference sequence). The healthy controls were volunteers from blood banks in Maryland, USA. For sorted-subset TCR libraries, some 970,000 sorted CD4+ or CD8+ T cells were used. Peripheral blood underwent Ficoll-Hypaque density gradient centrifugation to isolate PBMCs, which were then cryopreserved in liquid nitrogen. The study also sequenced paired sorted CD4+ and CD8+ subsets from healthy controls, HAM/TSP patients and MS patients.

The chain employs TRBV20-1 and TRBJ1-2; the D gene is not confidently resolved. Sequencing was performed on CD4+ T cells from blood. This clonotype originated in a woman aged 40 to 50 in good health. The sequence in DNA is TGCAGTGCTAGAGGCCCAGGAAACTATGGCTACACCTTC. It specifies CSARGPGNYGYTF.